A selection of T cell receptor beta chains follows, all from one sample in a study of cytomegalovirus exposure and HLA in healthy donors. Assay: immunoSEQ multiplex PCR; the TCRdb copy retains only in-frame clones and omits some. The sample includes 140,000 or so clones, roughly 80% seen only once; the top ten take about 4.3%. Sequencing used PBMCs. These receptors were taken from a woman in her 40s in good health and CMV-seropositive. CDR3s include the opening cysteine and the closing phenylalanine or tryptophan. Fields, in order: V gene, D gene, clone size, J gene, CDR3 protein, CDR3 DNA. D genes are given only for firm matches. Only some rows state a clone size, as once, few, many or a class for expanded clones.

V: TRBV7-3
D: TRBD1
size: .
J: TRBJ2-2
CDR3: CASSWAGQGITGELFF
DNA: TGTGCCAGCAGCTGGGCGGGACAGGGGATAACCGGGGAGCTGTTTTTT

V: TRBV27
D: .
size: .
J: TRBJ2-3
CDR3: CASSPLWGAGTDTQYF
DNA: TGTGCCAGCAGTCCCCTGTGGGGAGCGGGCACAGATACGCAGTATTTT

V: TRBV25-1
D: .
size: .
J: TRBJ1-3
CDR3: CASLGENTIYF
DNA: TGTGCCAGTCTCGGAGAAAACACCATATATTTT

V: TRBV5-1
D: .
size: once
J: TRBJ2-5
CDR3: CASSLGGGEETQYF
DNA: TGCGCCAGCAGCTTAGGAGGGGGCGAAGAGACCCAGTACTTC

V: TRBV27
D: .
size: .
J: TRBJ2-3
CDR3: CASSLLRGGRSDTQYF
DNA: TGTGCCAGCAGCCTCCTAAGGGGGGGGAGATCAGATACGCAGTATTTT

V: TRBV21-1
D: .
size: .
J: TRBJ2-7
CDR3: CASSKGYGGSYEQYF
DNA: TGTGCCAGCAGCAAAGGGTATGGCGGCTCCTACGAGCAGTACTTC

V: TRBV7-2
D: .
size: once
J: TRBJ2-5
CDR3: CASSYQGARETQYF
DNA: TGTGCCAGCAGCTACCAAGGGGCCAGGGAGACCCAGTACTTC

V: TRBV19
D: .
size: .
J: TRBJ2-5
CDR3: CASSKGTQETQYF
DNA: TGTGCCAGTAGTAAAGGGACTCAAGAGACCCAGTACTTC

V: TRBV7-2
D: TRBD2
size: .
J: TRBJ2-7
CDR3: CASSPNWGLAGGVSYEQYF
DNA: TGTGCCAGCAGCCCCAATTGGGGACTAGCGGGAGGTGTCTCCTACGAGCAGTACTTC

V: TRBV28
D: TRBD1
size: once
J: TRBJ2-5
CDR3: CASSRTGGETQYF
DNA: TGTGCCAGCAGCCGGACAGGGGGTGAGACCCAGTACTTC

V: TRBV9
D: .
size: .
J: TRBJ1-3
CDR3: CASSVAPSSGNTIYF
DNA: TGTGCCAGCAGCGTAGCGCCCAGCTCTGGAAACACCATATATTTT

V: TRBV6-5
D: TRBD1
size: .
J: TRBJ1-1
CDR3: CASSYSDRVYTEAFF
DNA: TGTGCCAGCAGTTACTCGGACAGGGTTTACACTGAAGCTTTCTTT

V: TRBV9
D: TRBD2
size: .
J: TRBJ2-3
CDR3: CASSVFSGGSGGITDTQYF
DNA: TGTGCCAGCAGCGTATTCTCGGGAGGTAGCGGGGGAATCACAGATACGCAGTATTTT

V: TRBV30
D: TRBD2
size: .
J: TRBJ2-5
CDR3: CAWSGSLAGGSETQYF
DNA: TGTGCCTGGAGTGGGTCACTAGCGGGGGGGTCAGAGACCCAGTACTTC

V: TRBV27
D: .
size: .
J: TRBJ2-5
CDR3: CASSPLQKQETQYF
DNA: TGTGCCAGCAGTCCCCTGCAGAAACAAGAGACCCAGTACTTC

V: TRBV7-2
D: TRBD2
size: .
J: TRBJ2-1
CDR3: CASSFSGGAFNEQFF
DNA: TGTGCCAGCAGCTTTAGCGGGGGGGCCTTCAATGAGCAGTTCTTC

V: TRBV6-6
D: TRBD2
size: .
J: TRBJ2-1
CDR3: CASRLLAGVYNEQFF
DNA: TGTGCCAGCAGACTACTAGCGGGAGTCTACAATGAGCAGTTCTTC

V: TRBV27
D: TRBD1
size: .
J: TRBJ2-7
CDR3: CASVGTAYEQYF
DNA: TGTGCCAGCGTCGGGACAGCTTACGAGCAGTACTTC